This TCR beta chain was identified during a study of human T cells and chemical hapten exposure. Individual cDNA molecules in this library carried unique molecular identifiers. TCRdb passed the RACE reads through MiXCR, listing each CDR3 protein once. This sample carries about 50,000 distinct CDR3 sequences, around 4% of them seen once, and the ten largest clones take 1.6%. Germline CDR1 is DFQATT and CDR2 is SNEGSKA (reference sequence). The CDR3 sequence is 16 residues long. V was pared by 4 bases and J by 3 bases, with 19 bases between. This clonotype was counted at least ten times. The time point was: healthy volunteer bleed at 2 weeks. Extraction of total RNA was performed on unfractionated whole blood.

Material for sequencing was whole blood. The chain couples TRBV20-1 to TRBJ1-5; no reliable D call. This TCR was sampled from a female donor in good health. Some clones in this sample may be carry-over from other donors' samples. CDR3: CSAKFWFGAINQPQHF. The CDR3 nucleotides read TGCAGTGCTAAATTCTGGTTCGGAGCTATCAATCAGCCCCAGCATTTT.